The rows below give T cell receptor beta chains drawn from one sample of a study of T cell repertoires in cytomegalovirus infection. These TCRs are of unknown antigen specificity. MiXCR was run by TCRdb on the reads, yielding one entry per CDR3 protein. This sample carries 680,000 or so distinct CDR3 sequences, around 35% of them seen once, and the ten largest clones take 18%. The sequencing used cultured PBMCs, collected from culture after CMV antigen stimulation. The receptors come from a human donor in good health (CMV status not recorded). Some clones in this sample may be carry-over from other donors' samples. Each CDR3 is given with its conserved first and last residue. Fields, in order: V gene, clone size, D gene, J gene, CDR3 DNA, CDR3 protein. The D gene is left open where the match is weak. Clone sizes are given selectively: once, few, many, or a class where the clone is expanded.

>TRBV5-3|once|TRBD1|TRBJ2-7
TGTGCCAGAGACACCGGGACAGCGACTATAACCTACGAGCAGTACTTC
CARDTGTATITYEQYF
>TRBV29-1|-|-|TRBJ2-2
TGCAGCGTTGGGAAGGGCGCGAACACCGGGGAGCTGTTTTTT
CSVGKGANTGELFF
>TRBV4-1|few|-|TRBJ1-1
TGCGCCAGCAGCCCCCTCCCGGGCGTCACTGAAGCTTTCTTT
CASSPLPGVTEAFF
>TRBV19|-|-|TRBJ1-4
TGTGCCAGTAGTATGCAAGAGGATGAAAAACTGTTTTTT
CASSMQEDEKLFF
>TRBV7-2|many|-|TRBJ2-5
TGTGCCAGCAGCGCAGCCGGGGCTAGGGAGACCCAGTACTTC
CASSAAGARETQYF
>TRBV12-3/TRBV12-4|-|-|TRBJ1-3
TGTGCCAGCAGTTTAGCGCTGGGGGCCGGGGGAGATGTTCTTTCTGGAAACACCATATATTTT
CASSLALGAGGDVLSGNTIYF
>TRBV18|-|TRBD2|TRBJ2-3
TGTGCCAGCTCACCCCGACTAGCGGGCGTGGATACGCAGTATTTT
CASSPRLAGVDTQYF
>TRBV29-1|-|-|TRBJ2-7
TGCAGCGTTGTGGGGTCCTCCTACGAGCAGTACTTC
CSVVGSSYEQYF
>TRBV5-4|-|TRBD2|TRBJ2-5
TGTGCCAGCTTCCGAGGAGGGCAGCGGGGGGGCTCCCAAGAGACCCAGTACTTC
CASFRGGQRGGSQETQYF
>TRBV20-1|-|-|TRBJ1-3
TGCAGTGCTGGGGGAGTCGGAAACACCATATATTTT
CSAGGVGNTIYF
>TRBV24-1|-|TRBD1|TRBJ1-2
TGTGCCACCAGTGATGGGATCGACACAGGGGGCGACTATGGCTACACCTTC
CATSDGIDTGGDYGYTF
>TRBV6-6|-|-|TRBJ2-1
TGTGCCAGCAGCTTGACTAGGATCGACAATGAGCAGTTCTTC
CASSLTRIDNEQFF
>TRBV6-1|-|TRBD1|TRBJ1-5
TGTGCCACCATGAAAGGGACAGATAGCAATCAGCCCCAGCATTTT
CATMKGTDSNQPQHF
>TRBV7-9|few|-|TRBJ2-1
TGTGCCAGCAGCTTAGCGGGAGCCCCCAGGGAGCAGTTCTTC
CASSLAGAPREQFF
>TRBV12-3/TRBV12-4|-|TRBD2|TRBJ2-3
TGTGCCAGCAGACTAGCGGGGGGGCTCGGTACGCAGTATTTT
CASRLAGGLGTQYF
>TRBV7-2|many|-|TRBJ1-5
TGTGCCAGCTCACTGACCGGGCAGAAGGTGCCCCAGCATTTT
CASSLTGQKVPQHF
>TRBV7-2|many|TRBD2|TRBJ2-1
TGTGCCAGCAGCCAGAAGTTGGGGAGGGGTGAGCAGTTCTTC
CASSQKLGRGEQFF
>TRBV4-3|few|-|TRBJ1-3
TGCGCCAGCAGCCAACAAACACAGGGTAATGGAAACACCATATATTTT
CASSQQTQGNGNTIYF
>TRBV11-2|-|TRBD2|TRBJ2-2
TGTGCCAGCAGCTTGTCACTAGCGGCGAACACCGGGGAGCTGTTTTTT
CASSLSLAANTGELFF
>TRBV12-3/TRBV12-4|few|-|TRBJ1-2
TGTGCCAGCAGCGGAACAGGGCCTTGCACCTTC
CASSGTGPCTF
>TRBV5-1|-|-|TRBJ2-7
TGCGCCAGCAAGACGGGCACAACGAAAGCCTACGAGCAGTACTTC
CASKTGTTKAYEQYF
>TRBV6-5|few|-|TRBJ1-3
TGTGCCAGCAGTTACAAGGCTTTCTCTGGAAACACCATATATTTT
CASSYKAFSGNTIYF
>TRBV6-6|-|TRBD1|TRBJ2-3
TGTGCCAGCAGTCCCCGTTCTGAGGGGGCCACAGATACGCAGTATTTT
CASSPRSEGATDTQYF
>TRBV7-2|many|-|TRBJ2-3
TGTGCCAGCAGCTTAGCCGCCGGGCCCTCTACAGATACGCAGTATTTT
CASSLAAGPSTDTQYF